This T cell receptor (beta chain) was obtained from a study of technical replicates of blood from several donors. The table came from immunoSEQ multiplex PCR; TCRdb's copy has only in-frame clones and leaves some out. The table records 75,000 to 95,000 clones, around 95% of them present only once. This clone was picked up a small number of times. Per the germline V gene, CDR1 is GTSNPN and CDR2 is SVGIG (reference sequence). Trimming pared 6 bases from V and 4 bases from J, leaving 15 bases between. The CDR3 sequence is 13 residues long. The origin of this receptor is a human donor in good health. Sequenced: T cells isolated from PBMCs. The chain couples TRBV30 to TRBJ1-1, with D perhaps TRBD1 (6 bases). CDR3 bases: TGTGCCTGTAAGGACAGTTTTGCCACTGAAGCTTTCTTT. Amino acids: CACKDSFATEAFF.